This T cell receptor (beta chain) was identified during a study of cytomegalovirus exposure and HLA in healthy donors. PCR was performed using 60 Vbeta and 13 Jbeta primers. The method was immunoSEQ multiplex PCR; TCRdb's version includes in-frame clones alone and lacks a portion of them. The specimen's table records more than 95,000 clones. Looked up from germline, CDR1 is MNHNS and CDR2 is SASEGT. V lost 4 bases, J lost 7 bases, and 18 bases stayed unmatched. The CDR3 is 19 residues long. Concerning this clone itself: The target antigen is unknown.

Study observations and caveats: When presence/absence was analysed, sequencing depth was taken to be roughly uniform across donors. Per published reports, the classifier diagnosed cytomegalovirus status with high specificity and sensitivity.

Sequencing was carried out using PBMCs. This receptor was obtained from a man in his forties in good health and CMV-seronegative. V and J are TRBV6-1 and TRBJ2-5; 13 bases are a match to TRBD2. In DNA, the CDR3 is TGTGCCAGCAGTGGACCTACAAGGACTAGCGGGAGTATGGGCTTGACCCAGTACTTC. It specifies CASSGPTRTSGSMGLTQYF.